Following are 12 T cell receptor beta chains from one sample sequenced in a study of T cell repertoires in cytomegalovirus infection (dated by TCRdb to between 2018 and 2021). Reads for this sample came from an Illumina HiSeq 1500. The raw public reads went through TCRdb reprocessing: fastp at Q25, MiXCR clone calling, in-frame beta chains kept. Here each entry gathers all rows of one CDR3 protein and keeps the most common genes and DNA. The sample table lists approximately 320,000 distinct CDR3 sequences, approximately 9.5% of them with a count of one. The ten largest clones represent about 3.9% of the sample. The sample was PBMCs. These receptor sequences come from a human donor in good health (CMV status not recorded). Some clones in this sample may be carry-over from other donors' samples.

This clonotype was seen only a few times. The chain employs TRBV6-1 and TRBJ2-5, with D perhaps being TRBD1 or TRBD2 (5 bases each). V was shortened by 0 bases and J by 5 bases, with 13 bases between the two germline ends. The CDR3 runs to 15 residues. The V gene's germline CDR1 is MNHNS and CDR2 SASEGT. DNA for the CDR3: TGTGCCAGCAGTGAAGCTCCGGGGCCGCGGGAGACCCAGTACTTC. Translated, it gives CASSEAPGPRETQYF.

The table lists this clonotype with many counts. The V and J genes are TRBV7-2 and TRBJ2-4; no clear D. CDR3 length: 14 amino acids. V gave up 5 bases and J gave up 6 bases, with 14 bases separating them. Germline V CDR1 and CDR2: SGHTA, FQGNSA. DNA of the CDR3: TGTGCCAGCAGCCCACAGACCGCGGCAAACATTCAGTACTTC. Translating gives CASSPQTAANIQYF.

This clonotype was seen at least ten times. This rearrangement joins TRBV7-2 to TRBJ2-1; no clear D gene. The CDR3 contains 17 residues. Trimming stripped 5 bases from V and 0 bases from J, with 17 bases between. CDR1 and CDR2 from the germline V gene are SGHTA and FQGNSA. The CDR3 nucleotides read TGTGCCAGCAGCCCCTGGGTCGGCCGAAGCTCCTACAATGAGCAGTTCTTC. Protein: CASSPWVGRSSYNEQFF.

This clonotype came up many times. The V gene is TRBV12-3 or TRBV12-4, the J gene TRBJ2-2; D tentatively fits TRBD1 or TRBD2 (5 bases each). The CDR3 runs 13 residues. V lost 3 bases, J lost 4 bases, and 6 bases lay in between. The DNA of the CDR3 is TGTGCCAGCAGTTTGAGGGGCACCGGGGAGCTGTTTTTT. It yields the protein CASSLRGTGELFF.

The chain has TRBV20-1 and TRBJ2-5; maybe TRBD1 (5 bases). The CDR3 contains 16 residues. Trimming took off 6 bases at V and 2 bases at J, with 22 bases between the two ends. Germline CDR1 DFQATT, CDR2 SNEGSKA (reference sequence). The CDR3 is CSAQAGRTPIQETQYF. The CDR3, as DNA: TGCAGTGCCCAGGCTGGCAGGACACCAATTCAAGAGACCCAGTACTTC.

This rearrangement joins TRBV20-1 to TRBJ2-3, with TRBD2 matching over 8 bases. Losses at the gene ends were 3 bases for V and 0 bases for J; bases not matched to a gene: 11. There are 17 residues in the CDR3. Germline V gene sequence: CDR1 DFQATT, CDR2 SNEGSKA (reference sequence). For the CDR3, the DNA is TGCAGTGCTAGCGGCGGGGGGTCCCCAGCGAGCACAGATACGCAGTATTTT. Translation gives CSASGGGSPASTDTQYF.

The chain uses TRBV4-3 and TRBJ2-1; the D is unclear. The germline V gene has CDR1 LGHNA and CDR2 YSLEER. V was cut by 2 bases and J by 6 bases, with 2 bases left in between. This CDR3 contains 11 residues. Written as DNA, the CDR3 is TGCGCCAGCAGCCAAACCAATGAGCAGTTCTTC. Protein sequence: CASSQTNEQFF.

This clonotype was picked up many times. The rearrangement uses TRBV28 and TRBJ1-6, with unresolved D. Per the germline V gene, CDR1 is MDHEN and CDR2 is SYDVKM. CDR3 length equals 12 residues. Trimming removed 6 bases from V and 9 bases from J, with 9 bases in between. The CDR3 region is CASREGSSPLHF. CDR3 nucleotides: TGTGCCAGCAGAGAGGGAAGTTCACCCCTCCACTTT.

This clonotype has just a few counts. The chain carries TRBV28 and TRBJ2-7; either TRBD1 or TRBD2 may fit D (5 bases each). V dropped 5 bases and J dropped 2 bases, with 10 bases sitting between them. Germline loops: CDR1 MDHEN, CDR2 SYDVKM. There are 13 residues in the CDR3. This CDR3 is CASSGGPTYEQYF. The CDR3 DNA follows: TGTGCCAGCAGTGGGGGTCCTACCTACGAGCAGTACTTC.

This clonotype was detected many times. The chain recombines TRBV4-1 with TRBJ2-1; D remains ambiguous. This CDR3 contains 15 residues. Trimming removed 4 bases at V and 2 bases at J, with 12 bases between. Germline CDR1 and CDR2: MGHRA and YSYEKL. CDR3 protein: CASSRNIGPYNEQFF. The CDR3 DNA reads as TGCGCCAGCAGCCGGAACATCGGGCCCTACAATGAGCAGTTCTTC.

This sequence joins TRBV4-3 and TRBJ2-1, with D possibly being TRBD1 (5 bases). Germline V gene data show CDR1 as LGHNA and CDR2 as YSLEER. V lost 4 bases, J lost 5 bases, and 12 bases lay in between. This CDR3 is built from 14 residues. CDR3 bases: TGCGCCAGCAGCCCCCTGGGGCTTCACAATGAGCAGTTCTTC. Translated, it gives CASSPLGLHNEQFF.

This clonotype has at least ten counts. This chain links TRBV10-3 with TRBJ2-7; TRBD2 matches 7 bases. The CDR3 spans 16 residues. CDR1 ENHRY and CDR2 SYGVKD come from the germline V gene. V shed 3 bases, J shed 1 base, and the junction held 9 bases outside the gene matches. As DNA, the CDR3 is TGTGCCATCAGTGACCCCCTGGGGGAGGGATCCTACGAGCAGTACTTC. Its translation is CAISDPLGEGSYEQYF.